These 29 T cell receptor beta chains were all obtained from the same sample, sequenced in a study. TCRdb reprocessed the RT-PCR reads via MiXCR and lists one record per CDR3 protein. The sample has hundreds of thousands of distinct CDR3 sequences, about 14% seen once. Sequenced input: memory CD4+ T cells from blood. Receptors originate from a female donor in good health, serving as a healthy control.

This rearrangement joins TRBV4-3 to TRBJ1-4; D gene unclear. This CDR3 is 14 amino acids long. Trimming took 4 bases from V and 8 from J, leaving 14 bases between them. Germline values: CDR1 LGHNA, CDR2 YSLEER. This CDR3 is CASSLSRRGEKLFF. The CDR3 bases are TGCGCCAGCAGCCTCTCTCGACGAGGGGAAAAACTGTTTTTT.

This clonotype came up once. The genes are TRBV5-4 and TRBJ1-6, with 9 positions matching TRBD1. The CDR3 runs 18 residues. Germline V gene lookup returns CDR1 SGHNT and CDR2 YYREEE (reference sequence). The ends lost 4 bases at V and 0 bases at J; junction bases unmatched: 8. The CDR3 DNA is TGTGCCAGCAGCCGCAGGACAGGGGATAGCTCCTATAATTCACCCCTCCACTTT. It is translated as CASSRRTGDSSYNSPLHF.

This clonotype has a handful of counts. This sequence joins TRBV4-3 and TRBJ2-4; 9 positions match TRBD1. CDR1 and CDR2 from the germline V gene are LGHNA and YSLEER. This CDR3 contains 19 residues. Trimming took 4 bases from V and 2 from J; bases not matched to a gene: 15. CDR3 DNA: TGCGCCAGCAGCCCCCTAGGGACAGGGTTTACTTCGACCAAAAACATTCAGTACTTC. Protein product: CASSPLGTGFTSTKNIQYF.

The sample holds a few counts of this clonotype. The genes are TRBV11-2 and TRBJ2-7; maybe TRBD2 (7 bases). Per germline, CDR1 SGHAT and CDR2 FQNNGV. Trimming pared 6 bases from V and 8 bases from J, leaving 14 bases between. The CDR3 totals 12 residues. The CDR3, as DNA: TGTGCCAGCAGTCCCGAGGGGGGGCAGCAGTACTTC. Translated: CASSPEGGQQYF.

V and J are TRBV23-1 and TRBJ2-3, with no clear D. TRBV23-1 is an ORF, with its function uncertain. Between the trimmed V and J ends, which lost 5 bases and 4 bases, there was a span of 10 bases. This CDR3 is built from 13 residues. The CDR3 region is CASSYHRADTQYF. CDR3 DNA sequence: TGCGCCAGCAGTTACCACCGGGCAGATACGCAGTATTTT.

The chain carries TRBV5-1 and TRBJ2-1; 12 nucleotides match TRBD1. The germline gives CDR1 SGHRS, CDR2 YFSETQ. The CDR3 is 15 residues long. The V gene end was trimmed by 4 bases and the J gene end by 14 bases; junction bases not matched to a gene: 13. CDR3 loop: CASSKGQGALDGKFF. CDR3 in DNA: TGCGCCAGCAGCAAGGGACAGGGGGCTTTAGATGGGAAGTTCTTC.

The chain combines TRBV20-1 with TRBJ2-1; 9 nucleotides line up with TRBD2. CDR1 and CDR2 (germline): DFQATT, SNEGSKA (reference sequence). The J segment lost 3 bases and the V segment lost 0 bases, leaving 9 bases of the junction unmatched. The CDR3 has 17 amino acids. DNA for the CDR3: TGCAGTGCTAGAGAGGAGTCGGGACTAGCTTTCTACAATGAGCAGTTCTTC. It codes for CSAREESGLAFYNEQFF.

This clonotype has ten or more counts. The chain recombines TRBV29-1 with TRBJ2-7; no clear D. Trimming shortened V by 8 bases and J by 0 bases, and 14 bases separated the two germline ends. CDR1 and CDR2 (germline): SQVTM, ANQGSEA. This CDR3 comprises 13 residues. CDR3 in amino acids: CSPDGWLSYEQYF. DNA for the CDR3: TGCAGCCCTGACGGTTGGCTCTCCTACGAGCAGTACTTC.

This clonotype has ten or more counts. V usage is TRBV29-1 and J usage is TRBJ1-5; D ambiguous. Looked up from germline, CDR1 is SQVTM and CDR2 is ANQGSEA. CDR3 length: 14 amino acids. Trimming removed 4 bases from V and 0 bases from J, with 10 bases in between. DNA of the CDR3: TGCAGCGTTGTGGTAGACTATAGCAATCAGCCCCAGCATTTT. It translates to CSVVVDYSNQPQHF.

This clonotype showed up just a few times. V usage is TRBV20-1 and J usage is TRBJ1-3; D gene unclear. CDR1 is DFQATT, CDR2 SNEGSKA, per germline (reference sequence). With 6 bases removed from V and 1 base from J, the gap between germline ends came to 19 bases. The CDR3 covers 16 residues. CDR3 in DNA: TGCAGTGCCTCGGGGAACCCTGTCTCGTCTGGAAACACCATATATTTT. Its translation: CSASGNPVSSGNTIYF.

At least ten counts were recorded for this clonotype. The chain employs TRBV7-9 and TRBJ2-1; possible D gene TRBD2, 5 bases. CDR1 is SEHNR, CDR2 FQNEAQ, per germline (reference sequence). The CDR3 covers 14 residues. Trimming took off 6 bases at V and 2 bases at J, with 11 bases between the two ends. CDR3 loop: CASSLSGAYNEQFF. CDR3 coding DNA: TGTGCCAGCAGTTTATCCGGGGCCTACAATGAGCAGTTCTTC.

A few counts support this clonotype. CDR3 coding DNA: TGCAGTGCTAGAGATCGGGCACTAGCGGCCGGGGAGCTGTTTTTT. Translating it yields CSARDRALAAGELFF. The chain uses TRBV20-1 and TRBJ2-2, with 8 bases fitting TRBD2. Germline V gene lookup returns CDR1 DFQATT and CDR2 SNEGSKA (reference sequence). This CDR3 spans 15 amino acids. Unmatched junction bases numbered 6, after V lost 0 bases and J lost 6 bases.

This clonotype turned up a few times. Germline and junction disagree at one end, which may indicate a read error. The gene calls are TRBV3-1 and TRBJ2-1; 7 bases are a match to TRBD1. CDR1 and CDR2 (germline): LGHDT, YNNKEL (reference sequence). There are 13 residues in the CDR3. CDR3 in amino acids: CASSETPGQFLIF. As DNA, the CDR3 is TGTGCCAGCAGCGAGACCCCGGGACAGTTTTTGATCTTC.

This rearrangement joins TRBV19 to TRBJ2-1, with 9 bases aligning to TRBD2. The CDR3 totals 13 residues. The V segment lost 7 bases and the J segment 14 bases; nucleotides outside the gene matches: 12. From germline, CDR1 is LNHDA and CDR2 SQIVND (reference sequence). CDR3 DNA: TGTGCCAGTACAGGAGGGCGGGAGGGGAGAAAGTTCTTC. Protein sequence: CASTGGREGRKFF.

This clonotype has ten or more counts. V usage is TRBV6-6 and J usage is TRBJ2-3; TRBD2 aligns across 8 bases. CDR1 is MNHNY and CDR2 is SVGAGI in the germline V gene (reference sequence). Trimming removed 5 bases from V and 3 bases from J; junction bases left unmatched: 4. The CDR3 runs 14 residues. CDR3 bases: TGTGCCAGCAGTCCGGGGGGGGAGACAGATACGCAGTATTTT. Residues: CASSPGGETDTQYF.

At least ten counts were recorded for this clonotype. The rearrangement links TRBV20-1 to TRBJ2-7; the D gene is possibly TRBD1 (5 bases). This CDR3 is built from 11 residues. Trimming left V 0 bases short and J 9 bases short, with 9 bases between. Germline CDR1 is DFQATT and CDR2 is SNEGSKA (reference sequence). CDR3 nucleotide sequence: TGCAGTGCTAGAGATGGAAGGGGGCAGTACTTC. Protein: CSARDGRGQYF.

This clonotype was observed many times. The CDR3 nucleotides read TGTGCCAGCAGTTACTCGAAACAGGTGGGCGAGCAGTACTTC. Translation: CASSYSKQVGEQYF. This sequence joins TRBV6-5 and TRBJ2-7, with D tentatively TRBD1 (5 bases). V lost 0 bases and J lost 6, with 12 bases in between. Looked up from germline, CDR1 is MNHEY and CDR2 is SVGAGI. CDR3 length equals 14 residues.

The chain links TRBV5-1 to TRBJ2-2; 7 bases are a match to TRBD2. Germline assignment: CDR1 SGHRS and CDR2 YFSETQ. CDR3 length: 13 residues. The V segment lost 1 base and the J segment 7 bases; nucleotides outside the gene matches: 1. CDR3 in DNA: TGCGCCAGCAGCTTGCGGGAGGACGGGGAGCTGTTTTTT. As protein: CASSLREDGELFF.

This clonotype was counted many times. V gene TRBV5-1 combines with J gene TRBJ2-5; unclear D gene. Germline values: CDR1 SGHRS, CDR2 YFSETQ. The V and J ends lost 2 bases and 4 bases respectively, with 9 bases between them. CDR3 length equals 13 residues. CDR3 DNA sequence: TGCGCCAGCAGCTTATCGAGTCGAGAGACCCAGTACTTC. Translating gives CASSLSSRETQYF.

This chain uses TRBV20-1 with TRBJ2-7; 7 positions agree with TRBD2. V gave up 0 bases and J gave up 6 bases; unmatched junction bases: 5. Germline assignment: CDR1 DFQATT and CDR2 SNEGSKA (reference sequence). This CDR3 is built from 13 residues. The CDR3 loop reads CSAREGGAGEQYF. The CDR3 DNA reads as TGCAGTGCTAGAGAGGGAGGGGCTGGCGAGCAGTACTTC.

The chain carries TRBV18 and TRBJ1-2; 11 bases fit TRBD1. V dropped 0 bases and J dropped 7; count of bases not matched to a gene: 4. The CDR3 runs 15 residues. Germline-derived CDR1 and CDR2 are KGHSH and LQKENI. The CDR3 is CASSPPLGQGGGYTF. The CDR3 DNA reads TGTGCCAGCTCACCACCCCTGGGACAGGGGGGTGGCTACACCTTC.

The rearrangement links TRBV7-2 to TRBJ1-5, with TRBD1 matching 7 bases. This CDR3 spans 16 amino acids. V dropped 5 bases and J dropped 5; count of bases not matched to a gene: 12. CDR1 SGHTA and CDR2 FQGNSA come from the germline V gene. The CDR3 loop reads CASSPPGTAEYQPQHF. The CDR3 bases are TGTGCCAGCAGCCCCCCCGGGACAGCAGAATATCAGCCCCAGCATTTT.

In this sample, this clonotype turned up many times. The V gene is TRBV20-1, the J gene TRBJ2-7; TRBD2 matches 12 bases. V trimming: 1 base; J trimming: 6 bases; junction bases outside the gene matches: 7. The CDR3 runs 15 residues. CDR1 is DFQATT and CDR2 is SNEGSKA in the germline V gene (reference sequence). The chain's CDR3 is CSARVATSGSTEQYF. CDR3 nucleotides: TGCAGTGCTAGAGTCGCGACTAGCGGGAGTACCGAGCAGTACTTC.

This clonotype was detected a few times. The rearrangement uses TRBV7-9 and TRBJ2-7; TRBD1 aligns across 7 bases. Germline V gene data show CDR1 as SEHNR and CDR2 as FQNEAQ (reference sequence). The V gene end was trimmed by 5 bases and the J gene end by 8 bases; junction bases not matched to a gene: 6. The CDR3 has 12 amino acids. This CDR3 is CASSRDSHQQYF. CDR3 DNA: TGTGCCAGCAGCCGGGACAGCCACCAGCAGTACTTC.

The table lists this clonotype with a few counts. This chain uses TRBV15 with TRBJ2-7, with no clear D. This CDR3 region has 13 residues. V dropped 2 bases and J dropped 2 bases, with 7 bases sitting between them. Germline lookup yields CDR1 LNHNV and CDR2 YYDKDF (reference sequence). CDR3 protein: CATSRRLPYEQYF. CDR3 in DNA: TGTGCCACCAGCAGAAGACTTCCCTACGAGCAGTACTTC.

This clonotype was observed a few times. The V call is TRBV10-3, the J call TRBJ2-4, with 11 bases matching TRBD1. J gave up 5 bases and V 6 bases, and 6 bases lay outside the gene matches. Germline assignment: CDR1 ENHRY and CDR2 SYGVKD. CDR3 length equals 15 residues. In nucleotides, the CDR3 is TGTGCCATCAGCGCGCGGACAGGGGGCGAAAACATTCAGTACTTC. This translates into CAISARTGGENIQYF.

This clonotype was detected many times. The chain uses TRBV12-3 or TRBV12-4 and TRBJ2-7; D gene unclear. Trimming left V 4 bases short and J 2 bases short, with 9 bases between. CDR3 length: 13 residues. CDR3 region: CASSSYSPYEQYF. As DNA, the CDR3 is TGTGCCAGCAGTTCCTATAGTCCCTACGAGCAGTACTTC.

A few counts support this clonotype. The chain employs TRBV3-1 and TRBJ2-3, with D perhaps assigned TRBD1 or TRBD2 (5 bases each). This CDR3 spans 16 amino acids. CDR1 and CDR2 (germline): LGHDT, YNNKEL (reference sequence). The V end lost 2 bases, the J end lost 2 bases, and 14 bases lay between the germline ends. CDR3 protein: CASSQSGTADTDTQYF. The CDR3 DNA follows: TGTGCCAGCAGCCAATCTGGGACGGCGGACACAGATACGCAGTATTTT.

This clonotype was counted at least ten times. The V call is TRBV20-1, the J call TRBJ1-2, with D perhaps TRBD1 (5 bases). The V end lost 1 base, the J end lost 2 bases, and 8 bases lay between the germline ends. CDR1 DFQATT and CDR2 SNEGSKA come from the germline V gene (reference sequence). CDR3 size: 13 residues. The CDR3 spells CSARVGVNYGYTF. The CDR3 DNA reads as TGCAGTGCTAGAGTGGGGGTAAACTATGGCTACACCTTC.